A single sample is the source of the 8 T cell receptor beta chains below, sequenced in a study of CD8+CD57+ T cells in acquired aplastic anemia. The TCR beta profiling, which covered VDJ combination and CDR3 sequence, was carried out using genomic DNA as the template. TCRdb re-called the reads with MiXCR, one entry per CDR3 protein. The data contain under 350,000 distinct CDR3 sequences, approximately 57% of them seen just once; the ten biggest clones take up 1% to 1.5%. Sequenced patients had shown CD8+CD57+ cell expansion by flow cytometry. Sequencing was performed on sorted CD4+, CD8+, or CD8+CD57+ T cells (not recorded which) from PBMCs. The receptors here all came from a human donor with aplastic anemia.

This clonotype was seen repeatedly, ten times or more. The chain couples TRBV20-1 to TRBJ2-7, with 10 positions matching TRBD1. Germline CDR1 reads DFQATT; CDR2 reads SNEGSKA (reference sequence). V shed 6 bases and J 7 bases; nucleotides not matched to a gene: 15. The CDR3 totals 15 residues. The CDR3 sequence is CSAYPPGTGESEQYF. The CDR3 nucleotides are TGCAGTGCGTACCCACCCGGGACAGGGGAGAGTGAGCAGTACTTC.

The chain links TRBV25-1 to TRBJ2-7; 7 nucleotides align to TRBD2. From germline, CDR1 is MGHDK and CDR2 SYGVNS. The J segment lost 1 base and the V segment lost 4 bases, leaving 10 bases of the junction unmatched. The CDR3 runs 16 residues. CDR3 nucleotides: TGTGCCAGCAGTGTCCCCACGGGAGGAGGGTCCTACGAGCAGTACTTC. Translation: CASSVPTGGGSYEQYF.

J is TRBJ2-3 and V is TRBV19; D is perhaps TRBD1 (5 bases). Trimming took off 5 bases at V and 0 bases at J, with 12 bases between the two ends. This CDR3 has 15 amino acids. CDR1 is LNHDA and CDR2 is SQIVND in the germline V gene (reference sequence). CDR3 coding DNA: TGTGCCAGTAGTTGGTCCGACAGTAGCACAGATACGCAGTATTTT. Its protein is CASSWSDSSTDTQYF.

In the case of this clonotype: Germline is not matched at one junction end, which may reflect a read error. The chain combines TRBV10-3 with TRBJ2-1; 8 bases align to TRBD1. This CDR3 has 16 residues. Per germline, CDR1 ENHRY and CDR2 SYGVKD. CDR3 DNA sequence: TGTGCCAGCAGTTTCTGGACCGGGACAGGAGACAATGAGCAGTTCTTC. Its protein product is CASSFWTGTGDNEQFF.

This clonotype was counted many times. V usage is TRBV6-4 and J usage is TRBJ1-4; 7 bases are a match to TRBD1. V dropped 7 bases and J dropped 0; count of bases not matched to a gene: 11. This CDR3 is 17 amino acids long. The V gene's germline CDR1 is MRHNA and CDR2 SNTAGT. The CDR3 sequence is CASTPPRDRATNEKLFF. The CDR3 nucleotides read TGTGCCAGCACCCCCCCCCGAGACAGGGCAACTAATGAAAAACTGTTTTTT.

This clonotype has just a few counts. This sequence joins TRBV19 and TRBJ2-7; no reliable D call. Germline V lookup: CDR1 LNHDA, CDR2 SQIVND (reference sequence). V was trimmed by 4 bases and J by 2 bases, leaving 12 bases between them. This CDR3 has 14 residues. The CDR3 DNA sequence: TGTGCCAGTAGTAACCCGACGCTGCCCTACGAGCAGTACTTC. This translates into CASSNPTLPYEQYF.

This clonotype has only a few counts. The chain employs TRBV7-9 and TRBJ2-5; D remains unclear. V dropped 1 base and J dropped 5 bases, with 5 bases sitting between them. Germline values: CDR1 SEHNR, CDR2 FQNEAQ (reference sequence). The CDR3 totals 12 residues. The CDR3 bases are TGTGCCAGCAGCTTAGGGACGGAGACCCAGTACTTC. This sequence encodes CASSLGTETQYF. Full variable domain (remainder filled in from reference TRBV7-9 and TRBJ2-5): DTGVSQNPRHKITKRGQNVTFRCDPISEHNRLYWYRQTLGQGPEFLTYFQNEAQLEKSRLLSDRFSAERPKGSFSTLEIQRTEQGDSAMYLCASSLGTETQYFGPGTRLLVL.

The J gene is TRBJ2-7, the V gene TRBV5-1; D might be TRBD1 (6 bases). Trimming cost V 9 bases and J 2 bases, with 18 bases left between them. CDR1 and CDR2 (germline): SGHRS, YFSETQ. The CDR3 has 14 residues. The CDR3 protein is CATRTGTLTYEQYF. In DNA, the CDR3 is TGCGCCACGAGGACCGGGACACTGACCTACGAGCAGTACTTC.